This TCR beta chain was documented in a study of long-term antiretroviral therapy in people with HIV. At the level of the study: The earliest samples came from an era when ART typically awaited falling CD4 counts.

Comments on this clone: Its target is unknown.

Survey level was the resolution at which the v3.0 immunoSEQ assay ran. Some clones are missing from TCRdb's copy, which holds only in-frame ones; the method was immunoSEQ multiplex PCR. The sample shows tens of thousands of clones, 70% to 80% of them seen only once. Study-level results: Repertoires from HIV showed CDR3 length ranges narrower than those of controls. Clones with expansion before ART led the repertoire at all time points. Subsequent to ART, diversity was augmented yet persisted below that of transplant donor controls.

Trimming shortened V by 0 bases and J by 6 bases, and 14 bases separated the two germline ends. There are 15 residues in the CDR3. The germline V gene has CDR1 MGHRA and CDR2 YSYEKL. This chain links TRBV4-1 with TRBJ2-5; a weak D match, TRBD1 (5 bases). The source was unsorted PBMCs, collected 1.9 years after starting antiretroviral therapy. The source is a man aged 18 to 30 with HIV. The CDR3 loop is CASSQDSRVKKTQYF. CDR3 in DNA: TGCGCCAGCAGCCAAGATAGCAGGGTAAAGAAGACCCAGTACTTC.